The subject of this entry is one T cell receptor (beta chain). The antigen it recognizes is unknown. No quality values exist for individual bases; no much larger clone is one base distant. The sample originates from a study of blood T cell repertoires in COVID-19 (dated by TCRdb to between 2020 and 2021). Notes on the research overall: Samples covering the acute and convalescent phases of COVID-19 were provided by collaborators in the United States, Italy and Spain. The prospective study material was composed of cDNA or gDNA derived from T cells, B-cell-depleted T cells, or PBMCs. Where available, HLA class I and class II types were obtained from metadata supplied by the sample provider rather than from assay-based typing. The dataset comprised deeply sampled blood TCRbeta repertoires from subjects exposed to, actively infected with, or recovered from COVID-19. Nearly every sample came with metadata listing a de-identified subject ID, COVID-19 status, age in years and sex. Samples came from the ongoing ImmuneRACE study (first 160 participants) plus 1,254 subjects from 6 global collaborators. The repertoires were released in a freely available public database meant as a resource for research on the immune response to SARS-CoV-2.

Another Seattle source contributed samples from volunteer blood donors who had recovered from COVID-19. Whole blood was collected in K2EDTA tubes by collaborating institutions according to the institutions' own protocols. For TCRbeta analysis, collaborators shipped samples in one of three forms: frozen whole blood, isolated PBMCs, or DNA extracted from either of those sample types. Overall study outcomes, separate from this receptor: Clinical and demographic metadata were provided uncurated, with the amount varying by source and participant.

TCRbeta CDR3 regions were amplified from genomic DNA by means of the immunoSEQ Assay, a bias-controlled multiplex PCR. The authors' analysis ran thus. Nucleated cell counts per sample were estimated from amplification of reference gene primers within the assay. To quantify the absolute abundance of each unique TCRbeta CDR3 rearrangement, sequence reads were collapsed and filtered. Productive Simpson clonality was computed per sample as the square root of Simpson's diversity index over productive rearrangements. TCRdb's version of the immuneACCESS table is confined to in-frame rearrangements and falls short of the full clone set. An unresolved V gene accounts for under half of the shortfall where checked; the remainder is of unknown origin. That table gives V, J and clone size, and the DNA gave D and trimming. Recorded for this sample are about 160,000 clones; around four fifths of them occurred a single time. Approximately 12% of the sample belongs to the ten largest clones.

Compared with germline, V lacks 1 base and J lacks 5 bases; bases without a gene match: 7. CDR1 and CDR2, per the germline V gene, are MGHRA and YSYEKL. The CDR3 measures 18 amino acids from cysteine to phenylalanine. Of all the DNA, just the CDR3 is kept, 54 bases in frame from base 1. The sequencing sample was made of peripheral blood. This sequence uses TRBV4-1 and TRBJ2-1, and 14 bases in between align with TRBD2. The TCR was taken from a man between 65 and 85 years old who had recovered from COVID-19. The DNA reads TGCGCCAGCAGCCAAGGACTAGCGGGAGGGGTTTCTCACAATGAGCAGTTCTTC. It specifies CASSQGLAGGVSHNEQFF.